The rows below give T cell receptor beta chains drawn from one sample of a study of blood T cell repertoires in COVID-19. Generated by immunoSEQ multiplex PCR, the TCRdb table keeps only in-frame clones and is missing some. The table includes more than 250,000 clones, around 86% detected once. Sequenced: PBMCs or T cells enriched from blood (not recorded which). These receptor sequences come from a woman aged 18-29 years who had recovered from COVID-19. Both conserved end residues are part of each CDR3. A D gene is named only where the DNA matches it firmly. Clone sizes are given selectively: once, few, many, or a class where the clone is expanded.

j_gene,len,v_gene,d_gene,abundance,CDR3aa,CDR3nt
TRBJ2-3,10,TRBV20-1,NA,NA,CSGGKETQYF,TGCAGTGGAGGAAAGGAAACGCAGTATTTT
TRBJ2-5,15,TRBV5-4,NA,NA,CASSLDRISQETQYF,TGTGCCAGCAGCTTGGACAGAATTTCCCAAGAGACCCAGTACTTC
TRBJ1-5,13,TRBV7-9,NA,many,CASSPRRDQPQHF,TGTGCCAGCAGCCCGAGGCGGGATCAGCCCCAGCATTTT
TRBJ2-2,14,TRBV10-3,TRBD1,NA,CAINLDRDTGELFF,TGTGCCATCAACCTTGACAGGGACACCGGGGAGCTGTTTTTT
TRBJ2-1,18,TRBV15,TRBD2,NA,CATSRSVTGAGVYNEQFF,TGTGCCACCAGCAGGTCGGTGACCGGGGCGGGAGTCTACAATGAGCAGTTCTTC
TRBJ2-7,16,TRBV11-2,TRBD2,NA,CASSPVTSGGHYEQYF,TGTGCCAGCAGCCCGGTGACTAGCGGGGGTCATTACGAGCAGTACTTC
TRBJ2-1,15,TRBV9,NA,NA,CASSVEGGPWDEQFF,TGTGCCAGCAGCGTCGAAGGAGGGCCTTGGGATGAGCAGTTCTTC
TRBJ1-5,12,TRBV19,NA,NA,CASTQGNQPQHF,TGTGCCAGTACTCAGGGCAATCAGCCCCAGCATTTT
TRBJ2-5,14,TRBV6-5,TRBD1,NA,CASSAGQGRETQYF,TGTGCCAGCAGCGCGGGACAGGGAAGGGAGACCCAGTACTTC
TRBJ2-1,13,TRBV4-1,NA,few,CASSQDYGNEQFF,TGCGCCAGCAGCCAAGATTACGGTAATGAGCAGTTCTTC
TRBJ1-1,15,TRBV10-2,NA,NA,CASLLLEGGSTEAFF,TGCGCCAGCCTCCTTCTCGAAGGAGGGAGCACTGAAGCTTTCTTT
TRBJ1-5,14,TRBV28,NA,NA,CASSFGGEHQPQHF,TGTGCCAGCAGTTTTGGGGGGGAGCATCAGCCCCAGCATTTT
TRBJ1-6,14,TRBV3-1/TRBV3-2,NA,NA,CASSQDGGSSPLHF,TGTGCCAGCAGCCAAGATGGAGGTAGTTCACCCCTCCACTTT
TRBJ1-1,15,TRBV5-6,NA,NA,CASSLFGGANTEAFF,TGTGCCAGCAGCTTGTTTGGGGGGGCAAACACTGAAGCTTTCTTT
TRBJ2-3,15,TRBV11-3,NA,NA,CASSFLRDFTDTQYF,TGTGCCAGCAGCTTTCTAAGGGACTTCACAGATACGCAGTATTTT
TRBJ2-3,16,TRBV29-1,NA,NA,CSVEDDGHPFTDTQYF,TGCAGCGTTGAAGACGATGGACATCCTTTCACAGATACGCAGTATTTT
TRBJ2-5,12,TRBV4-2,NA,once,CASSQEQETQYF,TGTGCCAGCAGCCAGGAACAGGAGACCCAGTACTTC
TRBJ1-1,14,TRBV5-4,TRBD1,NA,CASTTQGGYTEAFF,TGTGCCAGCACCACACAGGGGGGATACACTGAAGCTTTCTTT
TRBJ1-1,11,TRBV6-2/TRBV6-3,TRBD1,NA,CASSRTGEAFF,TGTGCCAGCAGCCGGACAGGGGAAGCTTTCTTT
TRBJ2-7,14,TRBV2,NA,NA,CASSGGGYSYEQYF,TGTGCCAGCTCTGGCGGCGGATACTCCTACGAGCAGTACTTC
TRBJ2-1,17,TRBV7-2,TRBD2,NA,CASSVSGTAGGYNEQFF,TGTGCCAGCAGCGTTTCAGGGACGGCGGGGGGTTACAATGAGCAGTTCTTC
TRBJ2-2,15,TRBV18,NA,many,CASSHEAKNTGELFF,TGTGCCAGCTCACACGAGGCCAAGAACACCGGGGAGCTGTTTTTT
TRBJ2-7,13,TRBV5-1,NA,once,CASSPTGQYEQYF,TGCGCCAGCAGCCCGACCGGACAGTACGAGCAGTACTTC
TRBJ2-1,13,TRBV10-3,NA,NA,CAISESGQYEQFF,TGTGCCATCAGTGAGTCGGGCCAGTATGAGCAGTTCTTC
TRBJ2-1,16,TRBV28,NA,NA,CASSFLGLRSYNEQFF,TGTGCCAGCAGTTTTCTGGGGCTGAGGTCCTACAATGAGCAGTTCTTC
TRBJ1-2,16,TRBV7-9,TRBD1,NA,CASSSTGTGFNYGYTF,TGTGCCAGCAGTTCAACCGGGACAGGGTTTAACTATGGCTACACCTTC
TRBJ2-2,14,TRBV6-5,TRBD2,NA,CASTGGPITGELFF,TGTGCCAGCACGGGGGGGCCTATCACCGGGGAGCTGTTTTTT
TRBJ2-7,15,TRBV7-6,TRBD1,once,CASSRPGQGSHEQYF,TGTGCCAGCAGCCGGCCGGGACAGGGGTCTCACGAGCAGTACTTC